The sequence of this TCR beta chain was determined in a study of blood T cells in healthy people across ages. Study outcomes and limitations: As age increased, TCR beta diversity per million T cells fell in a roughly linear fashion.

Germline values: CDR1 KGHSH, CDR2 LQKENI. The V end lost 3 bases, the J end lost 8 bases, and 14 bases lay between the germline ends. The CDR3 is 14 amino acids. Comment on this clonotype: Antigen unknown.

Combining a sample-barcoded 5' primer with a J-beta primer mix, a second PCR ran for 7 to 11 cycles. TCRdb reanalysed the 5' RACE reads using MiXCR and keeps one entry per CDR3 protein. The table shows about 1,800,000 distinct CDR3 sequences, with 28% occurring only once. This sequence was found in a woman aged 25 to 39 in good health. The sample taken for sequencing was blood. The rearrangement joins TRBV18 to TRBJ2-1; D possibly corresponds to TRBD1 (5 bases). The CDR3 is CASSPGLDGDEQFF. In DNA form, the CDR3 reads TGTGCCAGCTCACCGGGGCTCGACGGCGATGAGCAGTTCTTC.